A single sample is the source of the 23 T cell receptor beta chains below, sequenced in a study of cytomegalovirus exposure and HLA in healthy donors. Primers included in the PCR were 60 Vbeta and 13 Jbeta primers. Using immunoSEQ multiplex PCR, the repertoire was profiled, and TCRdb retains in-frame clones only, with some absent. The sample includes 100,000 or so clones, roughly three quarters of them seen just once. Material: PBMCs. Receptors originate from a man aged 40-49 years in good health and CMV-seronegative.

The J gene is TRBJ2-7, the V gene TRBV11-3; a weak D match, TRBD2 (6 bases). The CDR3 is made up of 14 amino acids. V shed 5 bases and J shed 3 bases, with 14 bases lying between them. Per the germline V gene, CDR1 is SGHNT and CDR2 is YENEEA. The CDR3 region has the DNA TGTGCCAGCAGCCGCGCGGGATGGAACTACGAGCAGTACTTC. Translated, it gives CASSRAGWNYEQYF.

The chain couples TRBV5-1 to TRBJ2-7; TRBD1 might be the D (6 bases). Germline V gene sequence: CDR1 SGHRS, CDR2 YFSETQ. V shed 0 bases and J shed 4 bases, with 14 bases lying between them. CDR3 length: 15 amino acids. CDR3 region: CASSLVGGPSYEQYF. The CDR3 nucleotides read TGCGCCAGCAGCTTGGTTGGGGGCCCGTCGTACGAGCAGTACTTC.

The DNA of the CDR3 is TGCGCCAGCAGCTCGGCGGGGGCCTATTCTGAAAAACTGTTTTTT. It encodes CASSSAGAYSEKLFF. The V call is TRBV5-1, the J call TRBJ1-4; possible D gene TRBD1, 6 bases. V lost 3 bases, J lost 7 bases, and 16 bases lay in between. Germline CDR1 SGHRS, CDR2 YFSETQ. The CDR3 runs 15 residues.

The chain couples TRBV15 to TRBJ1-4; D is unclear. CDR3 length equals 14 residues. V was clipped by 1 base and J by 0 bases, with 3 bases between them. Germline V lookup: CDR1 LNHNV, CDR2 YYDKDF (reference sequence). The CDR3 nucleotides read TGTGCCACCAGCAGAGCTTCAACTAATGAAAAACTGTTTTTT. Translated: CATSRASTNEKLFF. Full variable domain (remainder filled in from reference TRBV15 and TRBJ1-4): DAMVIQNPRYQVTQFGKPVTLSCSQTLNHNVMYWYQQKSSQAPKLLFHYYDKDFNNEADTPDNFQSRRPNTSFCFLDIRSPGLGDTAMYLCATSRASTNEKLFFGSGTQLSVL.

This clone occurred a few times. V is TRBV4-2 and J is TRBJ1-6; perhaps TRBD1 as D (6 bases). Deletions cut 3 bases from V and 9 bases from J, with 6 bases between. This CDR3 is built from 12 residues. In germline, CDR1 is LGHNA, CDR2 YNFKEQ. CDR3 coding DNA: TGTGCCAGCAGCCAGGACAGTTCACCCCTCCACTTT. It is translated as CASSQDSSPLHF.

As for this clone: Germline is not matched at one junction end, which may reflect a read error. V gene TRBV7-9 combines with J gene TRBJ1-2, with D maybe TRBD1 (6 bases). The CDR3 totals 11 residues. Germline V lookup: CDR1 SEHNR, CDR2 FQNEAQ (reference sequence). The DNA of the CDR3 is TGTTCCAGCAGCTTTACTCGGACAGTCTACTTC. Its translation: CSSSFTRTVYF.

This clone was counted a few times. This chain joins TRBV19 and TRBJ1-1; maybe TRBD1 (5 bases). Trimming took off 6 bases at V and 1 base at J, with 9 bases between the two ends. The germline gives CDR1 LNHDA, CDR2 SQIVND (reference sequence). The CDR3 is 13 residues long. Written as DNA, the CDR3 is TGTGCCAGTAGACAACAGGAGAACACTGAAGCTTTCTTT. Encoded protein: CASRQQENTEAFF.

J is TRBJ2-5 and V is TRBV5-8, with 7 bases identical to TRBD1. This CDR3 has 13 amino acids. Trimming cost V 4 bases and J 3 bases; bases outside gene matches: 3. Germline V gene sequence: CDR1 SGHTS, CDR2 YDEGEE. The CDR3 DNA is TGTGCCAGCAGCCGGGACAGAGAAGAGACCCAGTACTTC. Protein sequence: CASSRDREETQYF.

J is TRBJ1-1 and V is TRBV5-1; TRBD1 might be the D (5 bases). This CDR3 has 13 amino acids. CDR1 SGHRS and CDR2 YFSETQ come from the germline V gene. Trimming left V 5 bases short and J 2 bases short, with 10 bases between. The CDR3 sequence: CASSVQGNTEAFF. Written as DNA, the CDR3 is TGCGCCAGCAGTGTCCAGGGAAACACTGAAGCTTTCTTT.

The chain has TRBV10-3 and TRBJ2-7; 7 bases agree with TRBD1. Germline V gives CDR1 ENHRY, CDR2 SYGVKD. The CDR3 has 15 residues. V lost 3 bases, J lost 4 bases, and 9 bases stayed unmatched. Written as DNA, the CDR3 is TGTGCCATCAGTGATCCACAGACAGGGATATACGAGCAGTACGTC. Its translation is CAISDPQTGIYEQYV.

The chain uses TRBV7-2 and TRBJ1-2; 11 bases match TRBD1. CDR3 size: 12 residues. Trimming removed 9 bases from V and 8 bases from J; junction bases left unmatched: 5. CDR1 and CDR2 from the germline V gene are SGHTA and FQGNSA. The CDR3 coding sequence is TGTGCCAGTGGACAGGGGGCAGGAGGCTACACCTTC. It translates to CASGQGAGGYTF.

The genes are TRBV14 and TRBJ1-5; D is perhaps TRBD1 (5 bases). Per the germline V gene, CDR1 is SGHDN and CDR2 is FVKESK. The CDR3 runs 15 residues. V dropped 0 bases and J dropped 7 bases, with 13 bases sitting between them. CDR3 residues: CASSQDGGGGQPQHF. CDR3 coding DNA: TGTGCCAGCAGCCAAGATGGTGGGGGGGGGCAGCCCCAGCATTTT.

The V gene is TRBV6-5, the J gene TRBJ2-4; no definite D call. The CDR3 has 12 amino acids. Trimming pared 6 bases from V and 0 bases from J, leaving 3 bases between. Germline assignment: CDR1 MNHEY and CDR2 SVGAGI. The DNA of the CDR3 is TGTGCCAGCAGCTTAGCCAAAAACATTCAGTACTTC. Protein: CASSLAKNIQYF.

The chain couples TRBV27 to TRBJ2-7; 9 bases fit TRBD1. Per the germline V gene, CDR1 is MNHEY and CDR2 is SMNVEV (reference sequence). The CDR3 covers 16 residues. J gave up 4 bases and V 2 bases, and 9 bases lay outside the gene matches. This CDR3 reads CASSLVGQGLGYEQYV. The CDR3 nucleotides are TGTGCCAGCAGTTTAGTGGGACAGGGCCTAGGGTACGAGCAGTACGTC.

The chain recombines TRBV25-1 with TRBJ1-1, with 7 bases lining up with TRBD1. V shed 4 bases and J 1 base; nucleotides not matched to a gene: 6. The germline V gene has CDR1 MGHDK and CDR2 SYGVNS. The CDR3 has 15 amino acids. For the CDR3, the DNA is TGTGCCAGCAGTGCTTACAGGGGACCGAACACTGAAGCTTTCTTT. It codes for CASSAYRGPNTEAFF. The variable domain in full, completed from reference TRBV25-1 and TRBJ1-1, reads EADIYQTPRYLVIGTGKKITLECSQTMGHDKMYWYQQDPGMELHLIHYSYGVNSTEKGDLSSESTVSRIRTEHFPLTLESARPSHTSQYLCASSAYRGPNTEAFFGQGTRLTVV.

DNA for the CDR3: TGCGCCAGCAGCCAAGTTTCTAGCGGGGTTGTTGAGCAGTTCTTC. It yields the protein CASSQVSSGVVEQFF. The genes are TRBV4-3 and TRBJ2-1, with 9 nucleotides matching TRBD2. Germline V lookup: CDR1 LGHNA, CDR2 YSLEER. With V trimmed by 1 base and J by 9 bases, 7 bases remained unmatched. The CDR3 runs 15 residues.

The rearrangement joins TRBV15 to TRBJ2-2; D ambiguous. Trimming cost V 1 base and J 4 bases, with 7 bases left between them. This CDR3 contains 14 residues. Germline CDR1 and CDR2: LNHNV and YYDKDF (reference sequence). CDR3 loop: CATSRGAGTGELFF. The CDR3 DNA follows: TGTGCCACCAGCAGAGGGGCTGGCACCGGGGAGCTGTTTTTT.

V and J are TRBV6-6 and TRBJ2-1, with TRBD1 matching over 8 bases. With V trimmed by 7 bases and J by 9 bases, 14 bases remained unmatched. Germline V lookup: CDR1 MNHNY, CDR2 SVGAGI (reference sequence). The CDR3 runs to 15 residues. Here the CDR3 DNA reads TGTGCCAGCACCCGCTCCTGGGACAGGTCGTCTGAGCAGTTCTTC. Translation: CASTRSWDRSSEQFF.

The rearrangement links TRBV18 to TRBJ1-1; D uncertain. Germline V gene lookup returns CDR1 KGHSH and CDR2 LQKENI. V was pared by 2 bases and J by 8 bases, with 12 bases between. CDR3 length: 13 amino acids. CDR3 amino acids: CASSPYQDTEAFF. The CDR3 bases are TGTGCCAGCTCACCATACCAGGATACCGAAGCTTTCTTT.

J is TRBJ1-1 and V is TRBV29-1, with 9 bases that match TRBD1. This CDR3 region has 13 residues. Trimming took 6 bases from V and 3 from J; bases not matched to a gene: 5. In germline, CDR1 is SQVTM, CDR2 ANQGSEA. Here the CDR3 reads CSVSGQGDTEAFF. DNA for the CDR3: TGCAGCGTGTCGGGACAGGGTGACACTGAAGCTTTCTTT.

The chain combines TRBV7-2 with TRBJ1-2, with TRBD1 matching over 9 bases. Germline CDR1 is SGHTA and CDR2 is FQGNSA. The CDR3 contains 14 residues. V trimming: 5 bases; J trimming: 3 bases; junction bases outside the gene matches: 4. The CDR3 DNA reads TGTGCCAGCAGCCCCGGGACAGGGTACTATGGCTACACCTTC. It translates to CASSPGTGYYGYTF.

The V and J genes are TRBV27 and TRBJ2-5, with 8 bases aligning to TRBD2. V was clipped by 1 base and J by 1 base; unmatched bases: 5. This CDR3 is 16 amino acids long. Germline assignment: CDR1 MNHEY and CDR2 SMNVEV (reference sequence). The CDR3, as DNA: TGTGCCAGCAGTTTATGGGGGCGGGGGGCCCAAGAGACCCAGTACTTC. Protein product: CASSLWGRGAQETQYF.

CDR3 region: CAWSGGPRREQFF. The DNA of the CDR3 is TGTGCTTGGTCCGGGGGTCCGAGGAGAGAGCAGTTCTTC. The gene calls are TRBV30 and TRBJ2-1; D is perhaps TRBD2 (6 bases). In germline, CDR1 is GTSNPN, CDR2 SVGIG (reference sequence). The CDR3 consists of 13 residues.